Below are 23 T cell receptor beta chains sequenced from a single sample in a study of T cell clonotyping in hematopoietic cell transplantation. Specified time point: recipient sample about 28 days before transplant, after cytoreduction. Profiled with immunoSEQ multiplex PCR; TCRdb holds only in-frame clones, not every one. The data contain 5,900 or so clones, about 84% of them seen just once; the ten biggest clones take up about 15%. Specimen: peripheral blood mononuclear cells, collected before stem cell transplant. Every receptor here comes from a woman in her forties or fifties with acute myeloid leukemia. Some clones in this sample may be carry-over from other donors' samples.

The gene calls are TRBV5-6 and TRBJ2-3; a weak D match, TRBD2 (7 bases). The V gene lost 0 bases and the J gene lost 5 bases, with 16 bases spanning the gap. Germline V lookup: CDR1 SGHDT, CDR2 YYEEEE. CDR3 length equals 16 residues. CDR3: CASSLAGGARLDTQYF. The CDR3 DNA is TGTGCCAGCAGCTTGGCTGGGGGGGCGCGATTAGATACGCAGTATTTT.

The chain links TRBV6-1 to TRBJ1-5; tentatively, D is TRBD1 (6 bases). This CDR3 has 16 residues. V shed 2 bases and J shed 4 bases, with 15 bases lying between them. CDR1 and CDR2 from the germline V gene are MNHNS and SASEGT. CDR3 sequence: CASSEIWGQGNQPQHF. As DNA, the CDR3 is TGTGCCAGCAGTGAAATTTGGGGTCAGGGGAATCAGCCCCAGCATTTT.

The chain combines TRBV7-2 with TRBJ2-7; the match to TRBD2 covers 7 bases. The CDR3 contains 13 residues. CDR1 and CDR2 from the germline V gene are SGHTA and FQGNSA. J was trimmed by 6 bases and V by 3 bases; bases with no gene match: 5. CDR3: CASSLQRESEQYF. Here the CDR3 DNA reads TGTGCCAGCAGCTTGCAGCGGGAAAGCGAGCAGTACTTC. The full variable domain, its missing parts supplied by reference TRBV7-2 and TRBJ2-7, is GAGVSQSPSNKVTEKGKDVELRCDPISGHTALYWYRQSLGQGLEFLIYFQGNSAPDKSGLPSDRFSAERTGGSVSTLTIQRTQQEDSAVYLCASSLQRESEQYFGPGTRLTVT.

The V call is TRBV11-3, the J call TRBJ2-3; 12 positions match TRBD2. V was clipped by 5 bases and J by 2 bases; unmatched bases: 5. Germline CDR1 reads SGHNT; CDR2 reads YENEEA. The CDR3 totals 16 residues. Written as DNA, the CDR3 is TGTGCCAGCAGCCCCGGGACTAGCGGGCTCACAGATACGCAGTATTTT. It yields the protein CASSPGTSGLTDTQYF.

The rearrangement links TRBV11-2 to TRBJ2-7; D might be TRBD2 (6 bases). The V and J ends lost 3 bases and 3 bases respectively, with 15 bases between them. Germline CDR1 is SGHAT and CDR2 is FQNNGV. The CDR3 runs 15 residues. The CDR3 coding sequence is TGTGCCAGCAGCTTTGGGGAGTCGGGGGTCTACGAGCAGTACTTC. It specifies CASSFGESGVYEQYF.

The CDR3 loop is CASSQGYSGGEQYF. CDR3 nucleotides: TGTGCCAGCAGCCAAGGATACTCCGGGGGCGAGCAGTACTTC. The chain joins TRBV4-2 to TRBJ2-7; D may be TRBD2 (6 bases). The CDR3 contains 14 residues. The V end was cut by 1 base, the J end by 6 bases, with 13 bases between. Germline V lookup: CDR1 LGHNA, CDR2 YNFKEQ.

The V and J genes are TRBV27 and TRBJ1-5; D unresolved. Deletions cut 5 bases from V and 0 bases from J, with 14 bases between. This CDR3 is 16 amino acids long. Looked up from germline, CDR1 is MNHEY and CDR2 is SMNVEV (reference sequence). Written as DNA, the CDR3 is TGTGCCAGCAGTCCCGCCCCGGAATATAGCAATCAGCCCCAGCATTTT. Translated: CASSPAPEYSNQPQHF.

V is TRBV19 and J is TRBJ2-1; D possibly corresponds to TRBD1 (6 bases). Trimming removed 2 bases at V and 10 bases at J, with 15 bases between. This CDR3 has 14 amino acids. Germline assignment: CDR1 LNHDA and CDR2 SQIVND (reference sequence). The CDR3 loop reads CASSILMGAEEQFF. The CDR3 DNA reads as TGTGCCAGTAGTATACTTATGGGGGCGGAGGAGCAGTTCTTC.

The sample holds one count of this clone. The V gene is TRBV28, the J gene TRBJ2-3; no reliable D call. Germline loops: CDR1 MDHEN, CDR2 SYDVKM. CDR3 length equals 15 residues. V was trimmed by 5 bases and J by 0 bases, leaving 12 bases between them. CDR3 residues: CASSLPRPSTDTQYF. As DNA, the CDR3 is TGTGCCAGCAGTCTTCCCCGGCCTAGCACAGATACGCAGTATTTT.

The chain has TRBV11-3 and TRBJ2-2, with TRBD2 matching 7 bases. The CDR3 has 16 amino acids. Germline CDR1 is SGHNT and CDR2 is YENEEA. V gave up 4 bases and J gave up 1 base; unmatched junction bases: 6. CDR3 bases: TGTGCCAGCAGCTCCCGTTGGGAGGGGAACACCGGGGAGCTGTTTTTT. This sequence encodes CASSSRWEGNTGELFF.

The CDR3 loop reads CASSGDSNQPQHF. As DNA, the CDR3 is TGTGCCAGCAGCGGTGACAGCAATCAGCCCCAGCATTTT. V and J are TRBV7-6 and TRBJ1-5; no reliable D call. In germline, CDR1 is SGHVS, CDR2 FNYEAQ. Trimming removed 5 bases at V and 1 base at J, with 6 bases between. The CDR3 covers 13 residues.

The rearrangement links TRBV28 to TRBJ2-2; 11 nucleotides align to TRBD1. V lost 4 bases and J lost 5; bases outside the gene matches: 3. CDR1 and CDR2 from the germline V gene are MDHEN and SYDVKM. The CDR3 contains 15 residues. CDR3 DNA sequence: TGTGCCAGCAGTTCCGGACAGGGGGCGACCGGGGAGCTGTTTTTT. It encodes CASSSGQGATGELFF. Full variable domain (remainder filled in from reference TRBV28 and TRBJ2-2): DVKVTQSSRYLVKRTGEKVFLECVQDMDHENMFWYRQDPGLGLRLIYFSYDVKMKEKGDIPEGYSVSREKKERFSLILESASTNQTSMYLCASSSGQGATGELFFGEGSRLTVL.

V is TRBV5-4 and J is TRBJ2-3; 7 nucleotides line up with TRBD2. The germline V gene encodes CDR1 SGHNT and CDR2 YYREEE (reference sequence). The CDR3 has 15 amino acids. Trimming at V came to 6 bases and at J to 0 bases, leaving 7 bases not matched to a gene. The CDR3 reads CASIAHGGSTDTQYF. The CDR3 DNA sequence: TGTGCCAGCATCGCCCACGGGGGGAGCACAGATACGCAGTATTTT.

The chain has TRBV19 and TRBJ2-4; 11 positions match TRBD1. J was trimmed by 0 bases and V by 10 bases; bases with no gene match: 5. From germline, CDR1 is LNHDA and CDR2 SQIVND (reference sequence). CDR3 length: 15 residues. CDR3 residues: CATGQGALAKNIQYF. CDR3 sequence (DNA): TGTGCCACTGGACAGGGGGCTTTAGCCAAAAACATTCAGTACTTC.

The rearrangement uses TRBV6-1 and TRBJ2-2; a weak D match, TRBD1 (5 bases). The CDR3 length is 15 residues. V was clipped by 8 bases and J by 3 bases, with 16 bases between them. The germline V gene has CDR1 MNHNS and CDR2 SASEGT. The CDR3 nucleotides read TGTGCCAGCTATTCTTCCAGGGCAGACACCGGGGAGCTGTTTTTT. This gives the protein CASYSSRADTGELFF.

A remark on this clone: Other DNA sequences in the same sample also yield this CDR3. The chain employs TRBV7-9 and TRBJ2-7; D is ambiguous. The germline V gene encodes CDR1 SEHNR and CDR2 FQNEAQ (reference sequence). V lost 1 base to trimming and J lost 3 bases, with 13 bases between them. CDR3 size: 15 residues. For the CDR3, the DNA is TGTGCCAGCAGCTTAGTCTCCGGCGGTCACTACGAGCAGTACTTC. This gives the protein CASSLVSGGHYEQYF.

The CDR3 nucleotides read TGTGCCAGCAGCTTGGATGGGACAGGGGACGAAAAACTGTTTTTT. Amino acids: CASSLDGTGDEKLFF. The chain employs TRBV5-5 and TRBJ1-4, with 10 positions matching TRBD1. Per the germline V gene, CDR1 is SGHKS and CDR2 is YYEKEE (reference sequence). Germline trimming cut 0 bases from V and 8 bases from J; bases unmatched to any gene: 4. This CDR3 spans 15 amino acids. Combining the CDR3 with reference TRBV5-5 and TRBJ1-4 gives the whole variable domain DAGVTQSPTHLIKTRGQQVTLRCSPISGHKSVSWYQQVLGQGPQFIFQYYEKEERGRGNFPDRFSARQFPNYSSELNVNALLLGDSALYLCASSLDGTGDEKLFFGSGTQLSVL.

DNA of the CDR3: TGTGCCTGGAGTTTAGGGGGGGGAGCAGATACGCAGTATTTT. The encoded protein is CAWSLGGGADTQYF. The V call is TRBV30, the J call TRBJ2-3, with a weak D call TRBD2 (7 bases). Germline V gene lookup returns CDR1 GTSNPN and CDR2 SVGIG (reference sequence). CDR3 size: 14 residues. V lost 2 bases to trimming and J lost 4 bases, with 13 bases between them.

This sequence joins TRBV6-1 and TRBJ1-1, with D hard to call. Germline-derived CDR1 and CDR2 are MNHNS and SASEGT. The CDR3 consists of 14 residues. Trimming removed 6 bases from V and 0 bases from J, with 11 bases in between. In DNA form, the CDR3 reads TGTGCCAGCAGCCTATGGACCCTGAACACTGAAGCTTTCTTT. This encodes CASSLWTLNTEAFF.

This clone was seen just once. V usage is TRBV6-1 and J usage is TRBJ1-1, with a possible D match to TRBD1 (6 bases). The CDR3 contains 14 residues. Trimming cost V 7 bases and J 2 bases, with 14 bases left between them. Germline-derived CDR1 and CDR2 are MNHNS and SASEGT. The CDR3 DNA sequence: TGTGCCAGCACCCTAGGGGGGACTAACACTGAAGCTTTCTTT. This codes for CASTLGGTNTEAFF.

The chain links TRBV11-2 to TRBJ2-3; a possible D gene is TRBD2 (6 bases). Germline values: CDR1 SGHAT, CDR2 FQNNGV. The CDR3 is 15 amino acids. Trimming stripped 5 bases from V and 1 base from J, with 13 bases between. The CDR3 nucleotides are TGTGCCAGCAGCCTCGGGGGTTGGGGCACAGATACGCAGTATTTT. Translating it yields CASSLGGWGTDTQYF.

The CDR3 sequence is CASSLGPKGFEDTDTQYF. The CDR3 coding sequence is TGCGCCAGCAGCTTGGGCCCCAAGGGGTTCGAGGACACAGATACGCAGTATTTT. The chain recombines TRBV5-1 with TRBJ2-3; a possible D gene is TRBD1 (5 bases). V lost 0 bases, J lost 2 bases, and 19 bases lay in between. This CDR3 region has 18 residues. Germline CDR1 is SGHRS and CDR2 is YFSETQ.

This sequence joins TRBV7-2 and TRBJ2-1; tentative D call: TRBD2 (5 bases). The germline V gene has CDR1 SGHTA and CDR2 FQGNSA. Trimming stripped 4 bases from V and 0 bases from J, with 10 bases between. There are 15 residues in the CDR3. The CDR3 loop is CASSSVASSYNEQFF. CDR3 sequence (DNA): TGTGCCAGCAGCTCTGTAGCGAGCTCCTACAATGAGCAGTTCTTC.